The 23 T cell receptor beta chains in this list originate from one sample, sequenced in a study of a mutant IDH1 vaccine in newly diagnosed glioma (dated by TCRdb to the early 2020s). For these TCRs, the target antigens are not known. Libraries were prepared through the immunoSEQ multiplex PCR assay. TCRdb carries this immuneACCESS record with in-frame sequences only. Its versions omit some clonotypes, under half of them owing to an unresolved V gene in the studies checked, with the rest unexplained. In all, the sample holds about 53,000 clones, and roughly 81% of those were seen once. In total, the top ten clones hold roughly 8.8% of the sample. Sample time point, as interpreted from the label and publication: week 23, last vaccination. A 20-mer mutant IDH1 peptide at 300 micrograms in Montanide made up each vaccine dose, which was injected subcutaneously together with topical imiquimod. The input for sequencing was PBMCs, taken from a glioma patient whose treatment included an IDH1 peptide vaccine. Every receptor here comes from a woman between 40 and 55 years old with glioma. Some clones in this sample may be carry-over from other donors' samples.

This clone appeared once. CDR3 DNA sequence: TGTGCCAGCAGTTTAACGGCCCAGGGAGGGTACGAGCAGTACTTC. Amino acid sequence: CASSLTAQGGYEQYF. The chain joins TRBV27 to TRBJ2-7, with 7 bases identical to TRBD2. After removal of 2 bases from V and 4 bases from J, the junction contained 8 bases not matched to a gene. In germline, CDR1 is MNHEY, CDR2 SMNVEV (reference sequence). The CDR3 runs 15 residues.

The rearrangement uses TRBV5-6 and TRBJ1-2; TRBD1 agrees at 7 bases. Unmatched junction bases numbered 10, after V lost 0 bases and J lost 5 bases. Germline CDR1 reads SGHDT; CDR2 reads YYEEEE. The CDR3 is 16 residues long. In DNA form, the CDR3 reads TGTGCCAGCAGCTTGGATCGAACAGGGGCCCTATATGGCTACACCTTC. Its protein product is CASSLDRTGALYGYTF.

The chain uses TRBV6-4 and TRBJ1-1; possibly TRBD1 for D (6 bases). The V gene lost 6 bases and the J gene lost 6 bases, with 17 bases spanning the gap. Per germline, CDR1 MRHNA and CDR2 SNTAGT. The CDR3 is 14 residues long. CDR3 nucleotides: TGTGCCAGCAGCCTAACAGGGACGGGAGCTGAAGCTTTCTTT. Protein sequence: CASSLTGTGAEAFF.

The chain combines TRBV5-4 with TRBJ2-7; tentatively, D is TRBD1 (5 bases). This CDR3 is built from 13 residues. The V gene lost 0 bases and the J gene lost 7 bases, with 11 bases spanning the gap. The germline V gene encodes CDR1 SGHNT and CDR2 YYREEE (reference sequence). Written as DNA, the CDR3 is TGTGCCAGCAGCTTGGGGGCAGGGAATGAGCAGTACTTC. Translation: CASSLGAGNEQYF.

The V and J genes are TRBV10-2 and TRBJ1-5; D ambiguous. V dropped 0 bases and J dropped 2 bases, with 5 bases sitting between them. Germline loops: CDR1 WSHSY, CDR2 SAAADI. CDR3 length: 14 amino acids. CDR3 DNA sequence: TGCGCCAGCAGTGAGTCGAGCCGCAATCAGCCCCAGCATTTT. Translating it yields CASSESSRNQPQHF.

The chain recombines TRBV5-6 with TRBJ1-4; TRBD1 aligns across 7 bases. Trimming at V came to 2 bases and at J to 7 bases, leaving 11 bases not matched to a gene. Germline V gene lookup returns CDR1 SGHDT and CDR2 YYEEEE. The CDR3 has 16 amino acids. CDR3 nucleotide sequence: TGTGCCAGCAGCTTCATTGCCCAGGGGGTCAGTGAAAAACTGTTTTTT. Translating gives CASSFIAQGVSEKLFF.

V gene TRBV6-5 combines with J gene TRBJ1-3, with unresolved D. Trimming stripped 4 bases from V and 0 bases from J, with 13 bases between. CDR3 size: 16 residues. Germline V lookup: CDR1 MNHEY, CDR2 SVGAGI. In DNA, the CDR3 is TGTGCCAGCAGTTCAGACGGAACTAACTCTGGAAACACCATATATTTT. This sequence encodes CASSSDGTNSGNTIYF.

This clone was detected a few times. With only one base between it and a far larger clone, this is likely a read error. The chain combines TRBV5-6 with TRBJ2-7; 8 bases line up with TRBD2. With V trimmed by 2 bases and J by 2 bases, 3 bases remained unmatched. There are 14 residues in the CDR3. Germline CDR1 and CDR2: SGHDT and YYEEEE. For the CDR3, the DNA is TGTGCCAGCAGCTTTTCCGGGGGGGCCTACGAGCAGTACTTC. Amino acids: CASSFSGGAYEQYF.

This clone occurred a few times. J is TRBJ2-1 and V is TRBV2; D unclear. Germline-derived CDR1 and CDR2 are SNHLY and FYNNEI. The CDR3 spans 13 residues. The V end was cut by 2 bases, the J end by 5 bases, with 7 bases between. The CDR3 here is CASSEFGNNEQFF. As DNA, the CDR3 is TGTGCCAGCAGTGAATTTGGGAACAATGAGCAGTTCTTC.

This clone was seen once. The chain links TRBV11-2 to TRBJ2-2; D not certain. The germline CDR1 and CDR2 sequences are SGHAT and FQNNGV. This CDR3 spans 14 amino acids. The germline V and J ends were trimmed by 2 bases and 6 bases, with 10 bases remaining between them. For the CDR3, the DNA is TGTGCCAGCAGCTTAAGAGTAGGGCCCGGGGAGCTGTTTTTT. Its translation: CASSLRVGPGELFF. Full variable domain (missing parts from reference TRBV11-2 and TRBJ2-2): EAGVAQSPRYKIIEKRQSVAFWCNPISGHATLYWYQQILGQGPKLLIQFQNNGVVDDSQLPKDRFSAERLKGVDSTLKIQPAKLEDSAVYLCASSLRVGPGELFFGEGSRLTVL.

The chain carries TRBV28 and TRBJ1-2, with TRBD1 as a possible D gene (6 bases). In germline, CDR1 is MDHEN, CDR2 SYDVKM. The V end lost 5 bases, the J end lost 5 bases, and 18 bases lay between the germline ends. The CDR3 has 15 residues. DNA of the CDR3: TGTGCCAGCAGTGGGTCCTCTGGGGGCTTTTATGGCTACACCTTC. Protein product: CASSGSSGGFYGYTF.

Of note for this clone: The junction does not match germline at one end; this may be a read error. The chain carries TRBV29-1 and TRBJ2-7; the D call may be TRBD1 or TRBD2 (6 bases each). This CDR3 has 11 amino acids. Germline CDR1 is SQVTM and CDR2 is ANQGSEA. CDR3 in amino acids: CSVDHGGTLNF. The DNA of the CDR3 is TGCAGCGTCGACCATGGGGGGACACTAAACTTC.

DNA of the CDR3: TGTGCCAGCAGTGTACAGGGGGCGAGTTCACCCCTCCACTTT. It specifies CASSVQGASSPLHF. The chain links TRBV11-2 to TRBJ1-6; TRBD1 matches at 9 bases. V trimming: 6 bases; J trimming: 9 bases; junction bases outside the gene matches: 6. CDR3 length equals 14 residues. Germline V gene data show CDR1 as SGHAT and CDR2 as FQNNGV.

The genes are TRBV18 and TRBJ1-5; D call uncertain. The length of the CDR3 is 13 residues. In germline, CDR1 is KGHSH, CDR2 LQKENI. V was trimmed by 1 base and J by 7 bases, leaving 8 bases between them. CDR3 sequence reads: CASSPQTGQPQHF. CDR3 coding DNA: TGTGCCAGCTCACCACAAACGGGGCAGCCCCAGCATTTT.

This sequence joins TRBV5-1 and TRBJ2-7; TRBD1 matches 8 bases. Looked up from germline, CDR1 is SGHRS and CDR2 is YFSETQ. The CDR3 totals 14 residues. J gave up 0 bases and V 3 bases, and 2 bases lay outside the gene matches. CDR3 DNA sequence: TGCGCCAGCAGCTCGGGACAGGTCTCCTACGAGCAGTACTTC. Its protein product is CASSSGQVSYEQYF.

This clone was seen a few times. This chain uses TRBV7-2 with TRBJ1-6; D remains unclear. The CDR3 is made up of 12 amino acids. Per the germline V gene, CDR1 is SGHTA and CDR2 is FQGNSA. V was cut by 2 bases and J by 7 bases, with 3 bases left in between. This CDR3 reads CASSLRNSPLHF. The CDR3 DNA is TGTGCCAGCAGCTTACGAAATTCACCCCTCCACTTT.

DNA for the CDR3: TGTGCCAGCAGCCTCGCCAGGGGCCTGAACACTGAAGCTTTCTTT. It encodes CASSLARGLNTEAFF. V gene TRBV11-2 combines with J gene TRBJ1-1, with TRBD1 as a possible D gene (6 bases). The V gene's germline CDR1 is SGHAT and CDR2 FQNNGV. With 5 bases removed from V and 0 bases from J, the gap between germline ends came to 13 bases. This CDR3 is 15 amino acids long.

The genes are TRBV5-1 and TRBJ1-2; D ambiguous. Trimming shortened V by 0 bases and J by 3 bases, and 0 bases separated the two germline ends. Germline V gene lookup returns CDR1 SGHRS and CDR2 YFSETQ. The CDR3 is 11 residues long. The CDR3 coding sequence is TGCGCCAGCAGCTTGGACTATGGCTACACCTTC. Translated: CASSLDYGYTF.

This chain connects TRBV11-2 to TRBJ2-3; 7 positions agree with TRBD2. The CDR3 runs to 15 residues. The junction had 7 bases not matched to a gene; V was cut back by 5 bases and J by 2 bases. Germline V CDR1 and CDR2: SGHAT, FQNNGV. Written as DNA, the CDR3 is TGTGCCAGCAGCATTTTCGGGGGGACCACAGATACGCAGTATTTT. This translates into CASSIFGGTTDTQYF.

The chain recombines TRBV20-1 with TRBJ2-1; D is unresolved. The germline V and J ends were trimmed by 7 bases and 2 bases, with 6 bases remaining between them. CDR3 length: 11 amino acids. Germline V gives CDR1 DFQATT, CDR2 SNEGSKA (reference sequence). CDR3 loop: CSVSTYNEQFF. CDR3 coding DNA: TGCAGTGTTAGCACCTACAATGAGCAGTTCTTC.

This chain connects TRBV5-1 to TRBJ1-6, with 12 bases identical to TRBD1. V was pared by 4 bases and J by 5 bases, with 4 bases of the junction left unmatched. Per the germline V gene, CDR1 is SGHRS and CDR2 is YFSETQ. This CDR3 has 16 amino acids. Written as DNA, the CDR3 is TGCGCCAGCAGCAAGGGACAGGGGGCGAATAATTCACCCCTCCACTTT. Its translation: CASSKGQGANNSPLHF.

This chain links TRBV7-9 with TRBJ1-1, with D tentatively TRBD1 (5 bases). The CDR3 runs to 12 residues. The germline V gene encodes CDR1 SEHNR and CDR2 FQNEAQ (reference sequence). Deletions cut 4 bases from V and 5 bases from J, with 8 bases between. CDR3 protein: CASSSGGTEAFF. CDR3 DNA sequence: TGTGCCAGCAGCTCTGGGGGTACTGAAGCTTTCTTT.

The V call is TRBV6-5, the J call TRBJ1-6, with 7 bases that match TRBD1. The trim removed 5 bases at V and 8 bases at J, leaving 6 bases unmatched. CDR3 length: 14 residues. CDR1 is MNHEY, CDR2 SVGAGI, per germline. Written as DNA, the CDR3 is TGTGCCAGCAGTACGACAGGGATGGATTCACCCCTCCACTTT. It encodes CASSTTGMDSPLHF.